This section outlines one T cell receptor (beta chain) sequence together with its context. This CDR3 contains 13 residues. V lost 5 bases to trimming and J lost 1 base, with 11 bases between them. CDR1 DFQATT and CDR2 SNEGSKA come from the germline V gene (reference sequence). This sample is part of a study of CD8 T cells in Susac syndrome. After extraction with the RNeasy kit, roughly 0.45 to 1 ug of the RNA was reverse transcribed using random hexamers. TCRdb re-called the immunoSEQ multiplex PCR reads through MiXCR, storing one row per CDR3 protein. Here the sample spans 25,000 to 30,000 distinct CDR3 sequences, roughly 94% being singletons.

V is TRBV20-1 and J is TRBJ2-5, with D possibly being TRBD1 or TRBD2 (5 bases each). Sequenced sample: CD8+ T cells from PBMCs. This TCR derives from a human donor in good health. The CDR3 coding sequence is TGCAGTGCTCCAATTGGGGGCCAAGAGACCCAGTACTTC. Translating it yields CSAPIGGQETQYF.